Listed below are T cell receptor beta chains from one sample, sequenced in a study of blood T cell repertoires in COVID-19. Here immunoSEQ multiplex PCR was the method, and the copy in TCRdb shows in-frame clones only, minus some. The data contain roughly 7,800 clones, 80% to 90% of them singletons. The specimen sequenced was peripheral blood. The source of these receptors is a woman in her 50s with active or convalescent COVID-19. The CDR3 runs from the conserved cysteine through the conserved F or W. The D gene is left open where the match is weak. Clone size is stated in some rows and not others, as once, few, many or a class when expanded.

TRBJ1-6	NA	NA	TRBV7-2	TGTGCCGCATCCCGGGATTATAATTCACCCCTCCACTTT	CAASRDYNSPLHF
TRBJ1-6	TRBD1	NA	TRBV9	TGTGCCAGCAGCCCCACAGGGGTTAGTAATTCACCCCTCCACTTT	CASSPTGVSNSPLHF
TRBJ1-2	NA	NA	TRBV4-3	TGCGCCAGCAACAACTCGAAAATGGGAACGGGAAGGAACTATGGCTACACCTTC	CASNNSKMGTGRNYGYTF
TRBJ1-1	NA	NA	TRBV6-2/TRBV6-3	TGTGCCAGCAGCAGGGGCACTGAAGCTTTCTTT	CASSRGTEAFF
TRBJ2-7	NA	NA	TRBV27	TGTGCCAGCAGTCTACGACGGAGCTACGAGCAGTACTTC	CASSLRRSYEQYF
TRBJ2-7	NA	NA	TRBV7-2	TGTGCCAGCAGCTTGCTAGTCCCCGAGCAGTACTTC	CASSLLVPEQYF
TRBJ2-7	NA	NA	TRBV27	TGTGCCAGCAGTATGACGACTAGTCCCTACGAGCAGTACTTC	CASSMTTSPYEQYF
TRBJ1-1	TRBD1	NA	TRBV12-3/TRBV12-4	TGTGCCAGCAGTTGGACAGGGAACACTGAAGCTTTCTTT	CASSWTGNTEAFF
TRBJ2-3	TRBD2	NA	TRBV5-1	TGCGCCAGCAGCCAGGGACTAGCGGGAGGATACCTCTCCAGCACAGATACGCAGTATTTT	CASSQGLAGGYLSSTDTQYF
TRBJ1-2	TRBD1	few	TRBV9	TGTGCCAGCAGCGCGGGGGACAGGGGGCGGGAGGGCTACACCTTC	CASSAGDRGREGYTF
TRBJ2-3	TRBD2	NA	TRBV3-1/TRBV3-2	TGTGCCAGCAGGGCCGGCGGGGGGACAGATACGCAGTATTTT	CASRAGGGTDTQYF
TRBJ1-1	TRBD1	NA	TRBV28	TGTGCCAGCAGTTTGTTACAGGGGTTGGGAGTTGAAGCTTTCTTT	CASSLLQGLGVEAFF
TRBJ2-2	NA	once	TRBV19	TGTGCCAGTAATCGTGGGGGCGGCACCGGGGAGCTGTTTTTT	CASNRGGGTGELFF
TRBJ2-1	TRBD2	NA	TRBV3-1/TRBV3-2	TGTGCCAGCAGCCAATTAGCGGGGGAGCAGTTCTTC	CASSQLAGEQFF
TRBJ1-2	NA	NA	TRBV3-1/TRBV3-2	TGTGCCAGCAACACGGCGGGAGGCTATGGCTACACCTTC	CASNTAGGYGYTF
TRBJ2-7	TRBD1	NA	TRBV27	TGTGCCAGCAGCCGCGGACAGGGGGCGCCTCGGCAGTACTTC	CASSRGQGAPRQYF
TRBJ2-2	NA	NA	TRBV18	TGTGCCAGCTCACGGCCTAGCGTGCCCGGGGAGCTGTTTTTT	CASSRPSVPGELFF
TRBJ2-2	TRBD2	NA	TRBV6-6	TGTGCCATAACTAGCGCCACGAACACCGGGGAGCTGTTTTTT	CAITSATNTGELFF
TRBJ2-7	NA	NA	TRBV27	TGTGCCAGCAGTGTCGGCGGTGGCACCTACGAGCAGTACTTC	CASSVGGGTYEQYF
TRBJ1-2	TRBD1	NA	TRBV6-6	TGTGCCAGCAGTCCCCGAGGGGGCGAGGGCCTGCGAGACTATGGCTACACCTTC	CASSPRGGEGLRDYGYTF
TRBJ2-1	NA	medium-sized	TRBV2	TGTGCCACTTGGACAGACCTATCCTACAATGAGCAGTTCTTC	CATWTDLSYNEQFF
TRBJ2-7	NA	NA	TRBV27	TGTGCCAGCAGTTTGAGGGCAGACCCTACCTCCTCCTACGAGCAGTACTTC	CASSLRADPTSSYEQYF
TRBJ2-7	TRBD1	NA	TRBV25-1	TGTGCCAGCAGCCAGCAGGGGGTTCTAGTAGGCGAGCAGTACTTC	CASSQQGVLVGEQYF
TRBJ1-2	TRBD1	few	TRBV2	TGTGCCAGCAGTGAAGCCCAGGGGGTAAACTATGGCTACACCTTC	CASSEAQGVNYGYTF
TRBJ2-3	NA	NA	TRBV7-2	TGTGCCAGCAGCTCAAGCGCCTACACAGATACGCAGTATTTT	CASSSSAYTDTQYF
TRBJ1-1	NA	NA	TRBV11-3	TGTGCCAGCAGGGAAGGAGTGAACACTGAAGCTTTCTTT	CASREGVNTEAFF
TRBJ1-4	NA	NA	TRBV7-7	TGTGCCAGCAGCTTAACAGGCGGGGGAATCGGAACTAATGAAAAACTGTTTTTT	CASSLTGGGIGTNEKLFF
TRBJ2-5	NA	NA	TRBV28	TGTGCCAGCCGGGACATTCAAGTAGAGACCCAGTACTTC	CASRDIQVETQYF
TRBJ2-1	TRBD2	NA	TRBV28	TGTGCCAGCAGTGTACCGGGACTAGCGTTCGATGAGCAGTTCTTC	CASSVPGLAFDEQFF
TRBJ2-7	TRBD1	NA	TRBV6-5	TGTGCCAGCAGTTATTCCGGGACAGGGCAACACGAGCAGTACTTC	CASSYSGTGQHEQYF
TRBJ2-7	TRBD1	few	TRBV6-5	TGTGCCAGCAGTCTGCCCGGGACAGGGACCTACGAGCAGTACTTC	CASSLPGTGTYEQYF
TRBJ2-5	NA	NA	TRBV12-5	TGTGCTAGTGGCCCAGGGTTGCGCTTGGAAGAGACCCAGTACTTC	CASGPGLRLEETQYF
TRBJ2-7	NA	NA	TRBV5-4	TGTGCCAGCAGCTTGGGCCCGGGGGGCCAATCCTACGAGCAGTACTTC	CASSLGPGGQSYEQYF
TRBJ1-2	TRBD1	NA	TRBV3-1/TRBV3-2	TGTGCCAGCAGCCAAGGGGTAGGGACAGGGAGATATGGCTACACCTTC	CASSQGVGTGRYGYTF
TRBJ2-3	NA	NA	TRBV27	TGTGCCAGCAGTTTATCGCGAATACGCACAGATACGCAGTATTTT	CASSLSRIRTDTQYF
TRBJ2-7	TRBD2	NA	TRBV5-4	TGTGCCAGCAGCTTGGGACTAGCGGGGGCCACCGGAATGGACGAGCAGTACTTC	CASSLGLAGATGMDEQYF
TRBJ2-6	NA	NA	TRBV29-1	TGCAGCGTGTACGACAAGAATTGGGGGGCCAACGTCCTGACTTTC	CSVYDKNWGANVLTF
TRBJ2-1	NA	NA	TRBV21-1	TGTGCCAGCAGCAAGGTAGCGGACTTCTACAATGAGCAGTTCTTC	CASSKVADFYNEQFF
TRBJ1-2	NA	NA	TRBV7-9	TGTGCCAGCAGCCCCCCGAACATTCATAACTATGGCTACACCTTC	CASSPPNIHNYGYTF
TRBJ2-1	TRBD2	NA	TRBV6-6	TGTGCCAGCACGAAAGCGGGGGGCTCCTACAATGAGCAATTCTTC	CASTKAGGSYNEQFF
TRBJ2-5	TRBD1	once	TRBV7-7	TGTGCCAGCAGCTTTCGACAGGGGTCTGGGAAGACCCAGTACTTC	CASSFRQGSGKTQYF
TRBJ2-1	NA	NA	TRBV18	TGTGCCAGCTCACCGCTAGGCTCATCGCATGAGCAGTTCTTC	CASSPLGSSHEQFF